This T cell receptor (beta chain) was recorded in a study of CXCR3-negative and CXCR3-positive naive CD8 T cells. Germline V gene sequence: CDR1 SGHAT, CDR2 FQNNGV. The CDR3 runs to 15 residues. The libraries of TRB cDNA were prepared using 5' RACE with UMI labels. For each CDR3 protein, TCRdb gives one entry from its re-call of the 5' RACE reads, without DNA. This repertoire comprises under 50,000 distinct CDR3 sequences; its ten largest clones make up 2% to 2.5%. Findings and caveats of the study: The level of CXCR3 expression partially decreased after cryopreservation; the majority of assays used fresh PBMCs.

The CD45RO-CCR7+CD27+CD95- phenotype denoted naive CD8+ T cells. Concerning this clonotype itself: The target antigen is unknown.

The sequenced material came from naive CXCR3- CD8+ T cells from blood. Subset described: CD45RO-CCR7+CD27+CD95- naive CD8+ T cells lacking CXCR3 (TNR3-). The receptor's source is a human donor in good health. Some clones in this sample may be carry-over from other donors' samples. This rearrangement joins TRBV11-2 to TRBJ2-2; TCRdb gives TRBD1 as the D gene, but with no DNA this cannot be confirmed. This CDR3 is CASSLVRGYQGELFF.